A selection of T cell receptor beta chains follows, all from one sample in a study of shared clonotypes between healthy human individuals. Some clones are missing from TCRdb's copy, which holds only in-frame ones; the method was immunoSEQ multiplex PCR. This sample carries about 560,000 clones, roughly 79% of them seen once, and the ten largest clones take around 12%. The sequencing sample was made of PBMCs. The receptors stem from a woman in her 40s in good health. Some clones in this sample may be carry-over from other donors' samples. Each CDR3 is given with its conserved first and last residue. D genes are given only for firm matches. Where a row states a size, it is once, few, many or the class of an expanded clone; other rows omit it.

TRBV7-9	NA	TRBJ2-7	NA	TGTGCCAGCAGCTTAGGAGCCGACTACGAGCAGTACTTC	CASSLGADYEQYF
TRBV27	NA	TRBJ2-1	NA	TGTGCCAGCAGTTTCCTCCGGAGCCACAATGAGCAGTTCTTC	CASSFLRSHNEQFF
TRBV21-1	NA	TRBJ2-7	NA	TGTGCCAGCAACCCCTCCTACGAGCAGTACTTC	CASNPSYEQYF
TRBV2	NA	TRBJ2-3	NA	TGTGCCAGCAGTGAGACTGGTTCTAGCACAGATACGCAGTATTTT	CASSETGSSTDTQYF
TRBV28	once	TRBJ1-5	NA	TGTGCCAGCAGTCTAGGGGGAAATAGCAATCAGCCCCAGCATTTT	CASSLGGNSNQPQHF
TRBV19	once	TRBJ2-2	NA	TGTGCCAGCCAAAACAGGGACTCGAACACCGGGGAGCTGTTTTTT	CASQNRDSNTGELFF
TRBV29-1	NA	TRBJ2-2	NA	TGCAGCGTTGTCTTAGGGGCTGCCGGGGAGCTGTTTTTT	CSVVLGAAGELFF
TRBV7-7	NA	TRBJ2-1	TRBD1	TGTGCTAGCAGCTCCGCGCCGGGACAGGGTAACGAGCAGTTCTTC	CASSSAPGQGNEQFF
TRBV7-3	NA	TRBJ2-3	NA	TGTGCCAGCAGCAGGGTTCGCACAGATACGCAGTATTTT	CASSRVRTDTQYF
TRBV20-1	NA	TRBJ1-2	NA	TGCAGTCTCTCGGGATTATCTGGCTACACCTTC	CSLSGLSGYTF
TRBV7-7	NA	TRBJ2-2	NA	TGTGCCAGCAGCTTATCCCCAAGGGGGACGGGGAACACCGGGGAGCTGTTTTTT	CASSLSPRGTGNTGELFF
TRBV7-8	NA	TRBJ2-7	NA	TGTGCCAGCGGTTTCCTCTGCTACTCACCCTACGAGCAGTACTTC	CASGFLCYSPYEQYF
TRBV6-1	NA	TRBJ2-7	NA	TGTGCCAGCAGTGAGCCCCAGGGGGAGCAGTACTTC	CASSEPQGEQYF
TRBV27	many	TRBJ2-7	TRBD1	TGTGCCAGCAGTCGACGCCCGGGACAGAAATACGAGCAGTACTTC	CASSRRPGQKYEQYF
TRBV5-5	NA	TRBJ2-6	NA	TGTGCCAGCAGCTTGGCCGGCGGGACTGGGGCCAACGTCCTGACTTTC	CASSLAGGTGANVLTF
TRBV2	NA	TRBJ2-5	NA	TGTGCCAGCAGGCTAAGACAGACAAAAGAGACCCAGTACTTC	CASRLRQTKETQYF
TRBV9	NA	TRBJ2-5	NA	TGTGCCAGCAGCGTAGGATTAGCACCGGAAGAGACCCAGTACTTC	CASSVGLAPEETQYF
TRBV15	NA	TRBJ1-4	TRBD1	TGTGCCACCAGCAGAGCTAGGGGACAGGGCTTAAGTGAAAAACTGTTTTTT	CATSRARGQGLSEKLFF
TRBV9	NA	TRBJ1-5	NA	TGTGCCAGCAGCGTCGGTACAGGTGGGCAGCCCCAGCATTTT	CASSVGTGGQPQHF
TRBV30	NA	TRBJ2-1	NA	TGTGCCTGGAGTCCGGTCTCCTACAATGAGCAGTTCTTC	CAWSPVSYNEQFF
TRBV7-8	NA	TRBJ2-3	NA	TGTGCCAGCAGCTTCCGGAAGGGTGTGCAAGCAGATACGCAGTATTTT	CASSFRKGVQADTQYF
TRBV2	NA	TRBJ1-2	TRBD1	TGTGCCAGCAGGGGACAGTTCCATGGCTACACCTTC	CASRGQFHGYTF